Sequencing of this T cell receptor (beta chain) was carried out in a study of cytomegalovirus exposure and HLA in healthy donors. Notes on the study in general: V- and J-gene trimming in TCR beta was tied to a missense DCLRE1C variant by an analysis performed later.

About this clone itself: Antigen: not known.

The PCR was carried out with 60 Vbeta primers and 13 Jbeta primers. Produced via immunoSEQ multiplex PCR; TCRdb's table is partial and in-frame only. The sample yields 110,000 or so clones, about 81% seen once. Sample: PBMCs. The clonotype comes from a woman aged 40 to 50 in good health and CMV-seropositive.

The chain's CDR3 is CASSLGKLTGGYYNEQFF. CDR3 sequence (DNA): TGTGCCAGCAGCTTGGGAAAATTGACAGGGGGCTACTACAATGAGCAGTTCTTC. The chain uses TRBV5-4 and TRBJ2-1; 10 bases fit TRBD1. CDR3 length equals 18 residues. With V trimmed by 0 bases and J by 3 bases, 9 bases remained unmatched. Germline values: CDR1 SGHNT, CDR2 YYREEE (reference sequence).